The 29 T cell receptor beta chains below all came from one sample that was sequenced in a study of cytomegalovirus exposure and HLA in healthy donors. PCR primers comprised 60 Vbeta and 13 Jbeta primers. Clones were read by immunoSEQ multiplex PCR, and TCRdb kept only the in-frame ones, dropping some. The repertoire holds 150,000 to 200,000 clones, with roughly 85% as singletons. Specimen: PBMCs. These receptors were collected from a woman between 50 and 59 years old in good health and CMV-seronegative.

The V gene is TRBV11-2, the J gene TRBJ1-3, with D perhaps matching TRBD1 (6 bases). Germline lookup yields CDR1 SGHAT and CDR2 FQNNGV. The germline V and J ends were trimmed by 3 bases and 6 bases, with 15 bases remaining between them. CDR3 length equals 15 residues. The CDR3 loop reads CASSLGARGANTIYF. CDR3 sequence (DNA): TGTGCCAGCAGCTTGGGTGCCAGGGGTGCAAACACCATATATTTT.

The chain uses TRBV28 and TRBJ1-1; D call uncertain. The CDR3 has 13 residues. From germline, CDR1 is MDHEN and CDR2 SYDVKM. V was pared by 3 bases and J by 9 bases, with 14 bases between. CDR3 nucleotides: TGTGCCAGCAGTTTGTGGTCGCAACAGAAAGCTTTCTTT. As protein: CASSLWSQQKAFF.

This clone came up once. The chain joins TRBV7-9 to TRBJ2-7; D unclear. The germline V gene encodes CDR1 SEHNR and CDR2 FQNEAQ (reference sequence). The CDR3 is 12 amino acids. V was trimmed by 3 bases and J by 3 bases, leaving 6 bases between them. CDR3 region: CASSFGLYEQYF. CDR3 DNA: TGTGCCAGCAGCTTCGGTCTCTACGAGCAGTACTTC.

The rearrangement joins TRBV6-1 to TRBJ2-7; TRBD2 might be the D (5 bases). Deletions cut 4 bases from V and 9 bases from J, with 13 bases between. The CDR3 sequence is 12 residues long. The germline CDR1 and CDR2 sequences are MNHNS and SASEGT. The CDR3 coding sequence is TGTGCCAGCAGTGTGAGGGCTTTGGTGCAGTACTTC. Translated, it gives CASSVRALVQYF.

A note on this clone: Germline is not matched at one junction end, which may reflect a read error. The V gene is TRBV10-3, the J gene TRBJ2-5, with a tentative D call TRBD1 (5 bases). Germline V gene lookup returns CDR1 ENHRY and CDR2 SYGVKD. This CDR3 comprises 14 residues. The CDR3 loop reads CAISESGAQGTQYF. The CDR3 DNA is TGTGCCATCAGTGAGTCAGGGGCCCAAGGGACCCAGTACTTC.

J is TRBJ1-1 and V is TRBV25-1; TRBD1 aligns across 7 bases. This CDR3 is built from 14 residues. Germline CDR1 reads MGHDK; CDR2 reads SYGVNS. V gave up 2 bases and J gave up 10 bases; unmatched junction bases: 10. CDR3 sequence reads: CASSERETGRGAFF. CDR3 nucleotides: TGTGCCAGCAGTGAACGGGAGACAGGGCGTGGAGCTTTCTTT.

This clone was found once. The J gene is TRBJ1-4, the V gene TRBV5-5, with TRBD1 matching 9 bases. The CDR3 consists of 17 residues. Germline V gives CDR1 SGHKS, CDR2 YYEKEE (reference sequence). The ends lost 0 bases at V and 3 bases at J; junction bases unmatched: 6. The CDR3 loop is CASSLATGGLANEKLFF. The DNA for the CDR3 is TGTGCCAGCAGCTTGGCCACAGGGGGCTTGGCTAATGAAAAACTGTTTTTT.

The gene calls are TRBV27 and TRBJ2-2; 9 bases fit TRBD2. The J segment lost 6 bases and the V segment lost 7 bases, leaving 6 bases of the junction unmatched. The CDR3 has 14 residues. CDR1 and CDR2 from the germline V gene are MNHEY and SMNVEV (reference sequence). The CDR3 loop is CASIGLAGPGELFF. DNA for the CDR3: TGTGCCAGCATCGGCCTAGCGGGGCCCGGGGAGCTGTTTTTT.

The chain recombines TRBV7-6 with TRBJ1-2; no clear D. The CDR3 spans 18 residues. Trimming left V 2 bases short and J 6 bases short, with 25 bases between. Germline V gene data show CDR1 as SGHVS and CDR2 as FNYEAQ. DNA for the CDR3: TGTGCCAGCAGCTTATCCCCGACGACCCTAGGAATAAGAGATGGCTACACCTTC. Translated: CASSLSPTTLGIRDGYTF.

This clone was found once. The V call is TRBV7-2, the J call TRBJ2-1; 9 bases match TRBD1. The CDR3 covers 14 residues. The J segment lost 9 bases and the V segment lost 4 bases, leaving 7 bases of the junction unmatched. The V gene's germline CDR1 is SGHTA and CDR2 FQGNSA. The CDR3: CASSSGTGIFEQFF. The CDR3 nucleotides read TGTGCCAGCAGCTCCGGGACAGGGATTTTTGAGCAGTTCTTC.

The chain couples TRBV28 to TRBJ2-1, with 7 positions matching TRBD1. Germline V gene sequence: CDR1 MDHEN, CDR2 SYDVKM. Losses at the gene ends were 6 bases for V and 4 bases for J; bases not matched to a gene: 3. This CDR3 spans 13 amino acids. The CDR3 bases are TGTGCCAGCAGCCTGGGACAGTACAATGAGCAGTTCTTC. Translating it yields CASSLGQYNEQFF.

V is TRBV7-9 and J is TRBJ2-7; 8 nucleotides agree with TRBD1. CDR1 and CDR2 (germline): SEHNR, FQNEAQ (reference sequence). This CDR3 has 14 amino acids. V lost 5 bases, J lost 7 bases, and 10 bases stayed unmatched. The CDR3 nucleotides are TGTGCCAGCAGCCGAGACAGGGGCCACGGGGAGCAGTACTTC. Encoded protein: CASSRDRGHGEQYF.

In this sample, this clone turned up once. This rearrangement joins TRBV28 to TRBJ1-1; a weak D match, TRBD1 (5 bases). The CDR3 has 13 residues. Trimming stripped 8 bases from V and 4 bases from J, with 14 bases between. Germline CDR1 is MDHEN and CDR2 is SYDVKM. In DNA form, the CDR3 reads TGTGCCAGCCTGGGACTTCTTTCCACTGAAGCTTTCTTT. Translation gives CASLGLLSTEAFF.

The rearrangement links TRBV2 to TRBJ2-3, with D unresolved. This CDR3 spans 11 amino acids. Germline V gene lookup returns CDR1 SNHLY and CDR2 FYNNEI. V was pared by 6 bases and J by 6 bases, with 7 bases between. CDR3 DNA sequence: TGTGCCAGCAGCTACGGGGATACGCAGTATTTT. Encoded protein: CASSYGDTQYF.

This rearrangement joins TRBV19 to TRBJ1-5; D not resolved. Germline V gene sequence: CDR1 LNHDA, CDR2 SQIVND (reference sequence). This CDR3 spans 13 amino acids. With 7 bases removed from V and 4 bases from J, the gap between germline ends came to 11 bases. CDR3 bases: TGTGCCAGTACATGGCAGGATAATCAGCCCCAGCATTTT. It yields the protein CASTWQDNQPQHF.

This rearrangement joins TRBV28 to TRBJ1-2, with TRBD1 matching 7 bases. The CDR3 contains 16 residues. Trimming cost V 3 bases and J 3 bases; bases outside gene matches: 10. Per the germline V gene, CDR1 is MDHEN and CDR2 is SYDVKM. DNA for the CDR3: TGTGCCAGCAGTTTTTACGACAGGGCTCTTGACTATGGCTACACCTTC. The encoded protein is CASSFYDRALDYGYTF.

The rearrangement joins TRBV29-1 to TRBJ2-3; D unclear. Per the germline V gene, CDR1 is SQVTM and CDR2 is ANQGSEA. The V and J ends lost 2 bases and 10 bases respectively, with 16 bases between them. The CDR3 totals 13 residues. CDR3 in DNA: TGCAGCGTTGAATCTCAAGACTTCCCGGCGCAGTATTTT. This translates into CSVESQDFPAQYF.

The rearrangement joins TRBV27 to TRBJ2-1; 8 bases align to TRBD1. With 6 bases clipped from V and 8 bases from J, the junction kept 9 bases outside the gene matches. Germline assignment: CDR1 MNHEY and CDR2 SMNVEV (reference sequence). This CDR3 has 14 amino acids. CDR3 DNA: TGTGCCAGCAGGTGGACAGGGTGGACCGATGAGCAGTTCTTC. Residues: CASRWTGWTDEQFF.

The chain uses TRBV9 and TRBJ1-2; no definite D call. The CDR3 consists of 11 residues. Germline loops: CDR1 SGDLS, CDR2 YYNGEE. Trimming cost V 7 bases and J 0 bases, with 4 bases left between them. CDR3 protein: CASASNYGYTF. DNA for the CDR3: TGTGCCAGCGCGTCTAACTATGGCTACACCTTC.

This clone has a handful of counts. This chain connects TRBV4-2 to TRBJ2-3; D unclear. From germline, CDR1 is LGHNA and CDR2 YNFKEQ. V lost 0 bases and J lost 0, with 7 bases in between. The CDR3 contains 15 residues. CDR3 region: CASSQEYPSTDTQYF. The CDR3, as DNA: TGTGCCAGCAGCCAAGAGTATCCCAGCACAGATACGCAGTATTTT.

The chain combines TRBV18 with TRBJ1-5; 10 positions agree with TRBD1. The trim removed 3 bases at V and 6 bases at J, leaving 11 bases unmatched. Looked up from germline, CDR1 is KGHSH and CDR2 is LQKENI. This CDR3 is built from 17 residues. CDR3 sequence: CASSPLGGQGDSQPQHF. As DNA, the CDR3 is TGTGCCAGCTCACCCCTTGGCGGACAGGGGGATTCTCAGCCCCAGCATTTT.

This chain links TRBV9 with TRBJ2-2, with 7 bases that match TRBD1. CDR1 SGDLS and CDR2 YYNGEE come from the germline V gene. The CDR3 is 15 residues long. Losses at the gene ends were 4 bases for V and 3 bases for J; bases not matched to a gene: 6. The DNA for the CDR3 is TGTGCCAGCAGCCCGCGACAGGGCTACACCGGGGAGCTGTTTTTT. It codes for CASSPRQGYTGELFF.

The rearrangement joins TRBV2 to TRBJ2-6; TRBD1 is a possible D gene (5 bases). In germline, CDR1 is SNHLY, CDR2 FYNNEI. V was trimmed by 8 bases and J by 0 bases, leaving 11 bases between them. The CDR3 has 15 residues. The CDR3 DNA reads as TGTGCCAGCTCAGGGTACCCCTCTGGGGCCAACGTCCTGACTTTC. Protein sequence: CASSGYPSGANVLTF.

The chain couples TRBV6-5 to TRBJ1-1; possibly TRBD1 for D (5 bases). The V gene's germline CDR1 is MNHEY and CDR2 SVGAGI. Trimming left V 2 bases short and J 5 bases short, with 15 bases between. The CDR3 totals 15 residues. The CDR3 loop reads CASSYNPRGVTEAFF. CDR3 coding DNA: TGTGCCAGCAGTTACAACCCCCGGGGGGTAACTGAAGCTTTCTTT.

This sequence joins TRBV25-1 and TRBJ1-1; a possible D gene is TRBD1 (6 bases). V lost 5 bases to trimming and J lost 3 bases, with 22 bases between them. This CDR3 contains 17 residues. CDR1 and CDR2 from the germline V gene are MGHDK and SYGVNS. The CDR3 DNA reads TGTGCCAGCAGTTATGGTTTCGTCGGTGGGGGCCACACTGAAGCTTTCTTT. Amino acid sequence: CASSYGFVGGGHTEAFF.

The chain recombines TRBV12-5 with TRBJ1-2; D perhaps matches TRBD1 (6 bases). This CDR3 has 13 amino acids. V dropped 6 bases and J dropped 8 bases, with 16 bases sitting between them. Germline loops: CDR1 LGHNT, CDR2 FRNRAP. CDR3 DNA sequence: TGTGCTAGTGGCCCCCAGGGGATGTGGGGCTACACCTTC. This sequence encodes CASGPQGMWGYTF.

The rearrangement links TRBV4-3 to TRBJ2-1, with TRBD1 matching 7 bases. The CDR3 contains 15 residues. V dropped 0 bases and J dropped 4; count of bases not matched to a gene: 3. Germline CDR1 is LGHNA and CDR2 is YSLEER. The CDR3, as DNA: TGCGCCAGCAGCCAAGACGAGGGACAGTACAATGAGCAGTTCTTC. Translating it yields CASSQDEGQYNEQFF.

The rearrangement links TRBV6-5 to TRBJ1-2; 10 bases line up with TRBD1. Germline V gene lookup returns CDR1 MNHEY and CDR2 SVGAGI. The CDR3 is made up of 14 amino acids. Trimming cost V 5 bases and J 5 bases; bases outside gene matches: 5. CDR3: CASSKGTGEYGYTF. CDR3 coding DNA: TGTGCCAGCAGTAAGGGGACAGGGGAATATGGCTACACCTTC.

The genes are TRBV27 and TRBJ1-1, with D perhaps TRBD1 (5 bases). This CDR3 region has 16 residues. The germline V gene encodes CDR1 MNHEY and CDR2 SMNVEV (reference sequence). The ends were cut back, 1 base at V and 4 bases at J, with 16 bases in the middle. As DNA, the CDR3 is TGTGCCAGCAGTTTATGGGGCTTTACAGGTCTCACTGAAGCTTTCTTT. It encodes CASSLWGFTGLTEAFF.